This T cell receptor beta chain comes out of a study of CXCR3-negative and CXCR3-positive naive CD8 T cells. Study-wide results and caveats: TRBV-TRBJ usage matched between naive CXCR3-negative and CXCR3-positive cells but not between memory cells. For CXCR3-positive naive cells, TRB CDR3s were more hydrophobic than those of CXCR3-negative naive cells. Each naive subset displayed comparably high diversity, whereas memory CD8+ cells displayed much lower diversity.

Germline V gives CDR1 SEHNR, CDR2 FQNEAQ (reference sequence). CDR3 length: 17 residues. Comment on this clonotype: Its antigen is not known.

Libraries were UMI-labeled 5' RACE TRB cDNA. Each CDR3 protein gets one entry in TCRdb, which reprocessed the 5' RACE reads and gives no DNA. Found here are some 25,000 distinct CDR3 sequences; the top ten clones hold 2.8%. A CD45RO-CCR7+CD27+CD95- phenotype identified naive CD8+ T cells. The receptor's source is a human donor in good health. Some clones in this sample may be carry-over from other donors' samples. Specimen: naive CXCR3- CD8+ T cells from blood. The subset denotes: CD45RO-CCR7+CD27+CD95- naive CD8+ T cells lacking CXCR3 (TNR3-). The rearrangement joins TRBV7-9 to TRBJ2-3; TCRdb's D call of TRBD2 is untestable without DNA. CDR3 protein: CASSPRTSGAQQDTQYF.